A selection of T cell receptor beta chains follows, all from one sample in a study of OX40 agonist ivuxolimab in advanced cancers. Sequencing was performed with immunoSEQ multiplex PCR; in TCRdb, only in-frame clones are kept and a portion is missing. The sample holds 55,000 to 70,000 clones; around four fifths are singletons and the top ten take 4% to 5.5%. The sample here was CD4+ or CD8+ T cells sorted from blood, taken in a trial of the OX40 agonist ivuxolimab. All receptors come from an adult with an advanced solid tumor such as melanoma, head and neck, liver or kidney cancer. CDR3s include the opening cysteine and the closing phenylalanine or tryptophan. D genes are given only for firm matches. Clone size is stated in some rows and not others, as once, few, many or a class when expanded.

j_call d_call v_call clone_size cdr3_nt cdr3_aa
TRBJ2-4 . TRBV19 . TGTGCCAGTAGTATCCAGGGACCGGCCAAAAACATTCAGTACTTC CASSIQGPAKNIQYF
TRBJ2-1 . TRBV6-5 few TGTGCCAGCAGACTCACAGGTATAGACGGTGAGCAGTTCTTC CASRLTGIDGEQFF
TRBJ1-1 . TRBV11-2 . TGTGCCAGCAGCTTTGGGGGCAGGGCCATGAACACTGAAGCTTTCTTT CASSFGGRAMNTEAFF
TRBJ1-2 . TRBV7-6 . TGTGCCAGCAGCTTAAGGTCAGGCAATGGCTACACCTTC CASSLRSGNGYTF
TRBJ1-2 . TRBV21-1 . TGTGCCAGCAGCTCTATGGACAGGGGGCCGGGCTACACCTTC CASSSMDRGPGYTF
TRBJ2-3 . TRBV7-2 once TGTGCCAGCAGCTCAAGATCGGCAAATACGCAGTATTTT CASSSRSANTQYF
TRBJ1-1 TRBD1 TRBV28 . TGTGCCAGCAGTTTAGCAGGGGGTCTGACTGAAGCTTTCTTT CASSLAGGLTEAFF
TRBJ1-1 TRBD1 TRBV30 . TGTGCCTTCGATAAGGGACAGCGCACAAGGGGGACTGAAGCTTTCTTT CAFDKGQRTRGTEAFF
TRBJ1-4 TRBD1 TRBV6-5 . TGTGCCAGCAGTTACTCGGGCGGGACAGCTAATGAAAAACTGTTTTTT CASSYSGGTANEKLFF
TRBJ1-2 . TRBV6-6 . TGTGCCAGCTACAACCTACATGGCTACACCTTC CASYNLHGYTF
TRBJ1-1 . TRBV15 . TGTGCCACCAGCAGCCCGGGACAGAACACTGAAGCTTTCTTT CATSSPGQNTEAFF
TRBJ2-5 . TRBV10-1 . TGCGCCAGCAGCATGGACTACAACCAAGAGACCCAGTACTTC CASSMDYNQETQYF
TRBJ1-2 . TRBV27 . TGTGCCAGCAGTTGGACTTTCCTCTATGGCTACACCTTC CASSWTFLYGYTF
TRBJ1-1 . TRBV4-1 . TGCGCCAGCAGCCAAGTTACGGCAGTTCGTGGAGCTTTCTTT CASSQVTAVRGAFF
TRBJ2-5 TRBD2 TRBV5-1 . TGCGCCAGCAGCCACGGGAGGGAGACACAAGAGACCCAGTACTTC CASSHGRETQETQYF
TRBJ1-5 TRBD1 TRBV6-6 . TGTGCCAGCACCCAATCAGGGGGTTATCAGCCCCAGCATTTT CASTQSGGYQPQHF
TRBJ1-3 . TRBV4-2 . TGTGCCAGCAGCCAGACACAGGACTCTGGAAACACCATATATTTT CASSQTQDSGNTIYF
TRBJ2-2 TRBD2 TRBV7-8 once TGTGCCAGCAGCCCTACTGAGACTAGCGCGGACACCGGGGAGCTGTTTTTT CASSPTETSADTGELFF
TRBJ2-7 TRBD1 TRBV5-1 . TGCGCCAGCAGCTTGGACTCAGGACAGGGACGCTACGAGCAGTACTTC CASSLDSGQGRYEQYF
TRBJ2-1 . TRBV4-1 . TGCGCCAGCAGCCAAGGAAGAAGCGACTCCTACAATGAGCAGTTCTTC CASSQGRSDSYNEQFF
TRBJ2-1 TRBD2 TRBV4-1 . TGCGCCAGCAACCCTACGACTAGCGGCTCCTACAATGAGCAGTTCTTC CASNPTTSGSYNEQFF
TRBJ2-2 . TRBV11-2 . TGTGCCAGCAGCTTAAACAGGAACACCGGGGAGCTGTTTTTT CASSLNRNTGELFF
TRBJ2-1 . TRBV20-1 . TGCAGTGCTAGAGATTTCGGTGAGCAGTTCTTC CSARDFGEQFF
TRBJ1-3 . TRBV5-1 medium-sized TGCGCCAGCAGCTTGGAAACGGTAACCTCTGGAAACACCATATATTTT CASSLETVTSGNTIYF
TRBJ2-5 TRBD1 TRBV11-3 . TGTGCCAGCAGTTCGACCCGCGTGGGACAGGGGGAGTCCCAGTACTTC CASSSTRVGQGESQYF
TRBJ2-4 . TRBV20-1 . TGCAGTGCTAGCCCGGGAACTCATGAGTACTTC CSASPGTHEYF
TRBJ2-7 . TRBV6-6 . TGTGCCAGCAGTTCCAACAGGGTGAGCTCCTACGAGCAGTACTTC CASSSNRVSSYEQYF
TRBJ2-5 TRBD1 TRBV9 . TGTGCCAGCAGCGCCCAGGGGGACACAGGGGGAGGAGAGACCCAGTACTTC CASSAQGDTGGGETQYF
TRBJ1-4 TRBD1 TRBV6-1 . TGTGCCACCTCCCGGACAGGGGAAAAACTGTTTTTT CATSRTGEKLFF
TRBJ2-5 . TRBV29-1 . TGCAGCGTTGGTAGGGGGGGAGAGACCCAGTACTTC CSVGRGGETQYF
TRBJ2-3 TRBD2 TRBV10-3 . TGTGCCATCAGTAAAGACGGCGGGAGGACAGATACGCAGTATTTT CAISKDGGRTDTQYF
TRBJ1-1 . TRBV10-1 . TGCGCCAGCAGTGCCCAGATGAACACTGAAGCTTTCTTT CASSAQMNTEAFF
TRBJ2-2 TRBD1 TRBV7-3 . TGTGCCAGCAGTCCGGGACAGGGTAACACCGGGGAGCTGTTTTTT CASSPGQGNTGELFF
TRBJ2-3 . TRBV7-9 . TGTGCCAGCAGCTTATTCGTGGACGATACGCAGTATTTT CASSLFVDDTQYF
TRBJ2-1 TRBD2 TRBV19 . TGTGCCAGTAGTCCTCGGACTAGCGGGGATTACAATGAGCAGTTCTTC CASSPRTSGDYNEQFF
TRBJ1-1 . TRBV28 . TGTGCCAGTGGACAGCCGAACACTGAAGCTTTCTTT CASGQPNTEAFF
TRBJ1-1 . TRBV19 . TGTGCCAGTAGTCTCAGGGAATCGGGCACTGAAGCTTTCTTT CASSLRESGTEAFF
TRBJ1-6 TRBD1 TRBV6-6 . TGTGCCAGCAGTTACACAGGGGAAAATTCACCCCTCCACTTT CASSYTGENSPLHF
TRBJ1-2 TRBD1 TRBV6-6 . TGTGCCAGCAGCTCCGGACAGGAGAGCTATGGCTACACCTTC CASSSGQESYGYTF
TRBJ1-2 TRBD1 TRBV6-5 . TGTGCCAGCAGTTACTCTAGGGGGCTGTCTGAGGGCTACACCTTC CASSYSRGLSEGYTF
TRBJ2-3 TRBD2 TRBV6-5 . TGTGCCAGCAGTTTCGCGGGGGGAGATACGCAGTATTTT CASSFAGGDTQYF
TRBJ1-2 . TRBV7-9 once TGTGCCAGCAGCCGAGCGGGGGGCCACAAAACCTTC CASSRAGGHKTF
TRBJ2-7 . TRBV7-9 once TGTGCCAGCAGCTTAGGCGCAGGTAGCTCCTACGAGCAGTACTTC CASSLGAGSSYEQYF
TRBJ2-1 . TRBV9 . TGTGCCAGCAAGGGCCGCGGGGAATCGCGATACAATGAGCAGTTCTTC CASKGRGESRYNEQFF
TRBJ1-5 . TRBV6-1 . TGTGCCTCACAGTTGGCCGGGACACTTAATCAGCCCCAGCATTTT CASQLAGTLNQPQHF
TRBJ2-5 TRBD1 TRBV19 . TGTGCCAGTAGTTTTGACAGGGGGAAAGAGACCCAGTACTTC CASSFDRGKETQYF